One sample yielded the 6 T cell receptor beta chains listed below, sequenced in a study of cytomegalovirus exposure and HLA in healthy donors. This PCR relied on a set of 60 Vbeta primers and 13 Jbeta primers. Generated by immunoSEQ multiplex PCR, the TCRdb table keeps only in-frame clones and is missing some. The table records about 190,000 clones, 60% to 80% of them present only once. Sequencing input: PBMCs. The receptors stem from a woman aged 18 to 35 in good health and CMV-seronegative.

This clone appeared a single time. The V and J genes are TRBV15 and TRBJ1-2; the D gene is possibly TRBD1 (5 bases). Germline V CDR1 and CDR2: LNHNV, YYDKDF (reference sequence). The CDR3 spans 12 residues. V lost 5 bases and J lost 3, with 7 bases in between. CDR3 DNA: TGTGCCACCAGCCGGACACACTATGGCTACACCTTC. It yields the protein CATSRTHYGYTF.

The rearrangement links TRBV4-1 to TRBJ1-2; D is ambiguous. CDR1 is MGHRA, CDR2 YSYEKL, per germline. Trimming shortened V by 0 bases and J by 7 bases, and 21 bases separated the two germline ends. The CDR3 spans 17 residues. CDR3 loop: CASSQDYVGYSRGGYTF. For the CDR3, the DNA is TGCGCCAGCAGCCAAGATTATGTCGGCTACAGCCGGGGTGGCTACACCTTC.

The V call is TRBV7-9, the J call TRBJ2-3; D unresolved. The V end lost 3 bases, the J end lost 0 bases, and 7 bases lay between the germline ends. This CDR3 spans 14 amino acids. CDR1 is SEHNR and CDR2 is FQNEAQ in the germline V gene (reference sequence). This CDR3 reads CASSFGFSTDTQYF. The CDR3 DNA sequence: TGTGCCAGCAGCTTCGGGTTTAGCACAGATACGCAGTATTTT.

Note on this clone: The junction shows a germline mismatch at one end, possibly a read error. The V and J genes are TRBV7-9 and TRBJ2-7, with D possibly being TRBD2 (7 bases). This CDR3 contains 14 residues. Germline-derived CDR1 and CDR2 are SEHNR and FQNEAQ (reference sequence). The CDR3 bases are TGTTCCAGCAGCTTAGCTGGGGGGGCTTACGAGCAGTACTTC. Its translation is CSSSLAGGAYEQYF.

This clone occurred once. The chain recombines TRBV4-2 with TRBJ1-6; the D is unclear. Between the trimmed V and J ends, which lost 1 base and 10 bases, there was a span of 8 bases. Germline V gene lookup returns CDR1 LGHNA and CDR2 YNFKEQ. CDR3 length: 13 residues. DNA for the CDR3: TGTGCCAGCAGCCAAGGGAGGGAATCACCCCTCCACTTT. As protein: CASSQGRESPLHF.

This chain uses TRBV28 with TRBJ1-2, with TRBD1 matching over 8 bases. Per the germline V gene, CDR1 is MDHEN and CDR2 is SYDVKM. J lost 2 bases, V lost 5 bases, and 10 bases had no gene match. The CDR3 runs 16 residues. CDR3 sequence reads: CASSASGTGINYGYTF. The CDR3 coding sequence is TGTGCCAGCAGTGCCTCCGGGACAGGTATAAACTATGGCTACACCTTC.